Below, 32 T cell receptor beta chains from the same sample are listed, as sequenced in a study of post-analysis software for immune sequencing data. Study-wide findings and caveats: Relative to controls, patients had roughly five TRBV segments at higher frequency, with TRBV5-6, TRBV5-1 and TRBV20-1 among these.

For these receptors, no antigen is known. Built from TCR beta cDNA, the libraries had unique molecular identifiers in them. TCRdb reanalysed the PCR reads using MiXCR and keeps one entry per CDR3 protein. The sample records about 770,000 distinct CDR3 sequences, roughly 50% being singletons. The source material was blood. Source of these receptors: a girl aged 5 to 17 with multiple sclerosis.

This clonotype was observed many times. This chain connects TRBV27 to TRBJ2-7; either TRBD1 or TRBD2 may fit D (5 bases each). Germline V gives CDR1 MNHEY, CDR2 SMNVEV (reference sequence). Trimming pared 5 bases from V and 6 bases from J, leaving 8 bases between. This CDR3 has 11 amino acids. CDR3 loop: CASSLGTEQYF. CDR3 DNA sequence: TGTGCCAGCAGTCTCGGGACCGAGCAGTACTTC.

CDR3 protein: CASSLGGAVMGTQYF. The CDR3 nucleotides are TGTGCCAGCAGCCTAGGGGGGGCAGTCATGGGGACCCAGTACTTC. The rearrangement uses TRBV3-1 and TRBJ2-5; a possible D gene is TRBD2 (7 bases). Trimming pared 4 bases from V and 7 bases from J, leaving 19 bases between. The germline CDR1 and CDR2 sequences are LGHDT and YNNKEL (reference sequence). This CDR3 contains 15 residues.

This chain connects TRBV7-3 to TRBJ1-1, with TRBD1 as a possible D gene (6 bases). The germline V gene encodes CDR1 SGHTA and CDR2 FQGTGA. V dropped 5 bases and J dropped 5 bases, with 12 bases sitting between them. CDR3 length: 13 residues. The CDR3 DNA sequence: TGTGCCAGCAGCCCCGAGGGGGGAACTGAAGCTTTCTTT. Its protein product is CASSPEGGTEAFF.

V usage is TRBV4-3 and J usage is TRBJ1-4; D is unresolved. This CDR3 has 14 residues. Trimming removed 0 bases from V and 7 bases from J, with 9 bases in between. Germline CDR1 LGHNA, CDR2 YSLEER. CDR3 sequence (DNA): TGCGCCAGCAGCCAAGACGGACTGGGTGAAAAACTGTTTTTT. Translating it yields CASSQDGLGEKLFF.

This clonotype was found a few times. The chain is built from TRBV15 and TRBJ2-1; 7 bases are shared with TRBD2. Looked up from germline, CDR1 is LNHNV and CDR2 is YYDKDF (reference sequence). The CDR3 sequence is 13 residues long. The trim removed 0 bases at V and 15 bases at J, leaving 8 bases unmatched. CDR3 DNA sequence: TGTGCCACCAGCAGAGATCGGACTAGTGAGTCGTTCTTC. It translates to CATSRDRTSESFF.

V and J are TRBV20-1 and TRBJ2-1; D unresolved. Germline values: CDR1 DFQATT, CDR2 SNEGSKA (reference sequence). The CDR3 has 15 amino acids. V lost 1 base and J lost 2, with 12 bases in between. For the CDR3, the DNA is TGCAGTGCTAGAGGACCGAACGCCCCCTACAATGAGCAGTTCTTC. It is translated as CSARGPNAPYNEQFF.

This clonotype has a count of ten or more. The rearrangement uses TRBV7-2 and TRBJ2-3; 7 bases align to TRBD2. This CDR3 comprises 15 residues. The V and J ends lost 5 bases and 1 base, in that order; junction bases with no gene match: 6. Per the germline V gene, CDR1 is SGHTA and CDR2 is FQGNSA. In DNA form, the CDR3 reads TGTGCCAGCAGCAAACAGCGGGGACGCACAGATACGCAGTATTTT. Protein sequence: CASSKQRGRTDTQYF.

Only a few counts were recorded for this clonotype. This CDR3 reads CASSLYAGGTEAFF. Written as DNA, the CDR3 is TGCGCCAGCAGCTTGTACGCAGGGGGGACTGAAGCTTTCTTT. The V and J genes are TRBV5-1 and TRBJ1-1; 7 bases agree with TRBD1. Germline CDR1 reads SGHRS; CDR2 reads YFSETQ. The CDR3 extends over 14 amino acids. The junction had 5 bases not matched to a gene; V was cut back by 1 base and J by 5 bases.

The table lists this clonotype with a few counts. The J gene is TRBJ2-1, the V gene TRBV5-1; TRBD2 is a possible D gene (6 bases). This CDR3 has 15 residues. V was clipped by 4 bases and J by 3 bases, with 14 bases between them. CDR1 and CDR2 (germline): SGHRS, YFSETQ. As DNA, the CDR3 is TGCGCCAGCAGCACCCTAGCGAGGGACTACAATGAGCAGTTCTTC. Amino acid sequence: CASSTLARDYNEQFF. Combining the CDR3 with reference TRBV5-1 and TRBJ2-1 gives the whole variable domain KAGVTQTPRYLIKTRGQQVTLSCSPISGHRSVSWYQQTPGQGLQFLFEYFSETQRNKGNFPGRFSGRQFSNSRSEMNVSTLELGDSALYLCASSTLARDYNEQFFGPGTRLTVL.

This chain's CDR3 is CASSARGYGYTF. CDR3 in DNA: TGTGCCAGCAGTGCCAGGGGCTATGGCTACACCTTC. The chain has TRBV6-5 and TRBJ1-2; perhaps TRBD1 as D (6 bases). The CDR3 is 12 residues long. Germline assignment: CDR1 MNHEY and CDR2 SVGAGI. Trimming left V 5 bases short and J 4 bases short, with 8 bases between.

V and J are TRBV24-1 and TRBJ2-5; perhaps TRBD1 as D (6 bases). V dropped 7 bases and J dropped 9 bases, with 20 bases sitting between them. CDR3 length equals 14 residues. Germline CDR1 and CDR2: KGHDR and SFDVKD. In nucleotides, the CDR3 is TGTGCCACCAGACTTAACTGGGGACAACGGGCCCAGTACTTC. This codes for CATRLNWGQRAQYF.

This chain links TRBV11-2 with TRBJ2-5; no clear D gene. Trimming shortened V by 2 bases and J by 4 bases, and 14 bases separated the two germline ends. The CDR3 sequence is 15 residues long. CDR1 is SGHAT and CDR2 is FQNNGV in the germline V gene. This CDR3 is CASSLIRRTGETQYF. Here the CDR3 DNA reads TGTGCCAGCAGCTTAATCCGGCGGACGGGAGAGACCCAGTACTTC.

This clonotype was picked up many times. This chain links TRBV29-1 with TRBJ1-2; perhaps TRBD1 as D (6 bases). The V gene's germline CDR1 is SQVTM and CDR2 ANQGSEA. The CDR3 is 12 amino acids. V gave up 6 bases and J gave up 4 bases, with 12 bases separating them. CDR3 loop: CSVYRASYGYTF. The CDR3, as DNA: TGCAGCGTGTACAGGGCCTCCTATGGCTACACCTTC.

This clonotype came up a few times. The V gene is TRBV6-5, the J gene TRBJ1-2; the match to TRBD1 covers 7 bases. CDR3 length: 17 residues. Germline values: CDR1 MNHEY, CDR2 SVGAGI. V was pared by 0 bases and J by 0 bases, with 7 bases of the junction left unmatched. The CDR3 spells CASSYSPTGTPNYGYTF. For the CDR3, the DNA is TGTGCCAGCAGTTACTCTCCGACAGGGACTCCTAACTATGGCTACACCTTC.

This clonotype has more than one count but fewer than ten. The rearrangement uses TRBV6-5 and TRBJ1-4; D is perhaps TRBD1 (5 bases). Trimming left V 6 bases short and J 7 bases short, with 12 bases between. Germline CDR1 reads MNHEY; CDR2 reads SVGAGI. CDR3 size: 13 residues. The CDR3 sequence: CASRRPGLEKLFF. In DNA form, the CDR3 reads TGTGCCAGCAGACGTCCGGGACTTGAAAAACTGTTTTTT.

This clonotype was seen once. J is TRBJ2-5 and V is TRBV15, with TRBD2 as a possible D gene (6 bases). The J call may be incorrect, as the DNA end agrees better with TRBJ2-7. The CDR3 runs 16 residues. Germline V gene sequence: CDR1 LNHNV, CDR2 YYDKDF (reference sequence). CDR3 sequence reads: CATSRGLSSATYEQYF. For the CDR3, the DNA is TGTGCCACCAGCAGAGGTTTGTCTAGCGCCACCTACGAGCAGTACTTC.

The chain employs TRBV15 and TRBJ2-7; either TRBD1 or TRBD2 may fit D (5 bases each). Germline assignment: CDR1 LNHNV and CDR2 YYDKDF (reference sequence). The CDR3 contains 14 residues. The V end lost 0 bases, the J end lost 2 bases, and 8 bases lay between the germline ends. CDR3 region: CATSRDPGPYEQYF. The CDR3 DNA reads TGTGCCACCAGCAGAGATCCGGGACCCTACGAGCAGTACTTC.

This clonotype turned up a few times. The CDR3 DNA is TGTGCCAGCAGCCAACGGCCTGAGACGGCTCCGACTAGCGGGATATACAATGAGCAGTTCTTC. Protein: CASSQRPETAPTSGIYNEQFF. The V gene is TRBV4-2, the J gene TRBJ2-1; 11 nucleotides match TRBD2. The CDR3 loop spans 21 amino acids. V was clipped by 2 bases and J by 4 bases; unmatched bases: 19. From germline, CDR1 is LGHNA and CDR2 YNFKEQ.

This chain connects TRBV27 to TRBJ1-5, with D possibly matching TRBD1 (6 bases). The CDR3 runs to 17 residues. Germline V gene sequence: CDR1 MNHEY, CDR2 SMNVEV (reference sequence). V gave up 3 bases and J gave up 0 bases, with 15 bases separating them. CDR3 residues: CASSLGGADYSNQPQHF. The CDR3, as DNA: TGTGCCAGCAGTTTGGGGGGGGCCGATTATAGCAATCAGCCCCAGCATTTT.

The rearrangement links TRBV20-1 to TRBJ2-1, with 7 bases fitting TRBD1. Germline V gene sequence: CDR1 DFQATT, CDR2 SNEGSKA (reference sequence). The trim removed 6 bases at V and 3 bases at J, leaving 8 bases unmatched. This CDR3 spans 14 amino acids. The DNA for the CDR3 is TGCAGTGCCCAGGAGACAGGGCTCTACAATGAGCAGTTCTTC. As protein: CSAQETGLYNEQFF.

This clonotype was found a few times. The rearrangement links TRBV20-1 to TRBJ2-3, with D possibly being TRBD2 (5 bases). V lost 1 base, J lost 2 bases, and 10 bases lay in between. The germline V gene encodes CDR1 DFQATT and CDR2 SNEGSKA (reference sequence). The CDR3 consists of 14 residues. The CDR3 region has the DNA TGCAGTGCTAGAGTAATCGGGATCACAGATACGCAGTATTTT. Residues: CSARVIGITDTQYF.

The chain is built from TRBV15 and TRBJ2-5, with D perhaps TRBD2 (6 bases). There are 13 residues in the CDR3. The germline V and J ends were trimmed by 7 bases and 4 bases, with 13 bases remaining between them. Germline values: CDR1 LNHNV, CDR2 YYDKDF (reference sequence). The CDR3 DNA is TGTGCCACCAACCCTAGCGTGGCAGAGACCCAGTACTTC. Translation: CATNPSVAETQYF. The entire variable domain, with the rest obtained from reference TRBV15 and TRBJ2-5, is as follows: DAMVIQNPRYQVTQFGKPVTLSCSQTLNHNVMYWYQQKSSQAPKLLFHYYDKDFNNEADTPDNFQSRRPNTSFCFLDIRSPGLGDTAMYLCATNPSVAETQYFGPGTRLLVL.

This chain connects TRBV27 to TRBJ2-5; TRBD2 agrees at 7 bases. The DNA matches TRBJ2-7 better at its end, which makes the J call doubtful. The CDR3 is 14 amino acids. Germline V gives CDR1 MNHEY, CDR2 SMNVEV (reference sequence). The chain's CDR3 is CASSLTSRRGEQYF. In nucleotides, the CDR3 is TGTGCCAGCAGTTTGACTAGCCGCCGAGGCGAGCAGTACTTC.

V and J are TRBV2 and TRBJ2-2; the D is unclear. Trimming took off 4 bases at V and 3 bases at J, with 6 bases between the two ends. Germline CDR1 SNHLY, CDR2 FYNNEI. This CDR3 comprises 13 residues. As DNA, the CDR3 is TGTGCCAGCAGTGGGCTTGACACCGGGGAGCTGTTTTTT. This encodes CASSGLDTGELFF.

The chain is built from TRBV7-2 and TRBJ2-3; possibly TRBD2 for D (6 bases). The CDR3 covers 15 residues. V dropped 2 bases and J dropped 4 bases, with 13 bases sitting between them. From germline, CDR1 is SGHTA and CDR2 FQGNSA. The DNA for the CDR3 is TGTGCCAGCAGCTTAAATTTGGCGGGGCCAGATACGCAGTATTTT. It translates to CASSLNLAGPDTQYF.

This clonotype occurred a few times. V is TRBV7-9 and J is TRBJ2-7, with D possibly matching TRBD1 (6 bases). Trimming removed 4 bases at V and 0 bases at J, with 13 bases between. Germline V gene data show CDR1 as SEHNR and CDR2 as FQNEAQ (reference sequence). CDR3 length: 15 amino acids. CDR3 nucleotide sequence: TGTGCCAGCAGCTCGGACAGCTCGCCCTCCTACGAGCAGTACTTC. It yields the protein CASSSDSSPSYEQYF.

The sample holds a few counts of this clonotype. This chain uses TRBV6-1 with TRBJ2-7; possible D gene TRBD1, 6 bases. This CDR3 contains 14 residues. Trimming left V 3 bases short and J 4 bases short, with 13 bases between. Germline loops: CDR1 MNHNS, CDR2 SASEGT. CDR3: CASSETGTKYEQYF. CDR3 sequence (DNA): TGTGCCAGCAGTGAGACCGGGACAAAATACGAGCAGTACTTC.

The V gene is TRBV27, the J gene TRBJ2-5; the D is unclear. Germline V gene data show CDR1 as MNHEY and CDR2 as SMNVEV (reference sequence). The CDR3 has 12 amino acids. V lost 8 bases, J lost 4 bases, and 11 bases lay in between. CDR3: CASRSTLETQYF. The CDR3 bases are TGTGCCAGCCGTTCTACTTTAGAGACCCAGTACTTC.

V is TRBV20-1 and J is TRBJ2-1, with D hard to call. The CDR3 loop spans 15 amino acids. The germline V gene encodes CDR1 DFQATT and CDR2 SNEGSKA (reference sequence). V lost 3 bases and J lost 1, with 13 bases in between. The CDR3 loop is CSARMESWSYNEQFF. CDR3 in DNA: TGCAGTGCTAGGATGGAGAGTTGGTCCTACAATGAGCAGTTCTTC.

Many counts were recorded for this clonotype. This chain links TRBV7-9 with TRBJ2-1; unclear D gene. Germline V gene sequence: CDR1 SEHNR, CDR2 FQNEAQ (reference sequence). The CDR3 extends over 12 amino acids. Trimming removed 6 bases from V and 8 bases from J, with 11 bases in between. The CDR3 coding sequence is TGTGCCAGCAGTCCAGGACCAGATGAGCAGTTCTTC. The encoded protein is CASSPGPDEQFF. Based on the CDR3 plus reference TRBV7-9 and TRBJ2-1, the full variable domain is DTGVSQNPRHKITKRGQNVTFRCDPISEHNRLYWYRQTLGQGPEFLTYFQNEAQLEKSRLLSDRFSAERPKGSFSTLEIQRTEQGDSAMYLCASSPGPDEQFFGPGTRLTVL.

This sequence joins TRBV9 and TRBJ1-6; D is perhaps TRBD1 (5 bases). The germline V and J ends were trimmed by 6 bases and 10 bases, with 20 bases remaining between them. The CDR3 loop spans 15 amino acids. Germline V gives CDR1 SGDLS, CDR2 YYNGEE. CDR3 DNA: TGTGCCAGCACCTCGACTGACGGGGGACGGTCACCCCTCCACTTT. It codes for CASTSTDGGRSPLHF.

V usage is TRBV12-3 or TRBV12-4 and J usage is TRBJ2-5; D might be TRBD2 (6 bases). The end of the DNA fits TRBJ2-7 better, so the J call may be wrong. The CDR3 runs to 13 residues. CDR3 sequence: CASSPGELYEQYF. The CDR3 region has the DNA TGTGCCAGCAGCCCGGGGGAACTGTACGAGCAGTACTTC.